These 8 T cell receptor beta chains were sequenced from one sample in a study of Tregs in tolerant kidney transplant recipients. Assay used: immunoSEQ multiplex PCR; TCRdb lists only in-frame clones, some missing. The sample consists of roughly 250,000 clones, roughly four fifths of them appearing once. Specimen: CD4+ T cells from blood. Every receptor here comes from a human donor in good health.

The V and J genes are TRBV2 and TRBJ2-7, with D unclear. Trimming left V 4 bases short and J 7 bases short, with 11 bases between. CDR1 is SNHLY, CDR2 FYNNEI, per germline. The CDR3 totals 12 residues. CDR3 nucleotides: TGTGCCAGCAGTGGGACGGTGGGGGAGCAGTACTTC. It codes for CASSGTVGEQYF.

The V call is TRBV29-1, the J call TRBJ2-3; D is possibly TRBD2 (5 bases). The V gene's germline CDR1 is SQVTM and CDR2 ANQGSEA. This CDR3 is 12 amino acids long. Trimming cost V 8 bases and J 2 bases, with 11 bases left between them. The CDR3 bases are TGCAGCCTGGAGGTTATCACAGATACGCAGTATTTT. It yields the protein CSLEVITDTQYF.

The rearrangement links TRBV6-5 to TRBJ2-3; tentative D call: TRBD2 (5 bases). V was trimmed by 4 bases and J by 3 bases, leaving 14 bases between them. CDR3 length: 15 residues. From germline, CDR1 is MNHEY and CDR2 SVGAGI. CDR3 in amino acids: CASSSPGRGTDTQYF. The CDR3 bases are TGTGCCAGCAGTTCACCGGGTCGGGGAACAGATACGCAGTATTTT.

The rearrangement links TRBV5-6 to TRBJ2-3; TRBD2 agrees at 7 bases. Germline lookup yields CDR1 SGHDT and CDR2 YYEEEE. With 3 bases clipped from V and 4 bases from J, the junction kept 20 bases outside the gene matches. The CDR3 contains 19 residues. CDR3 nucleotide sequence: TGTGCCAGCAGCTCCCGCGGGGGACTTTCCCCCCTTCAGGCAGATACGCAGTATTTT. Translated, it gives CASSSRGGLSPLQADTQYF.

The chain joins TRBV12-5 to TRBJ2-7, with D perhaps matching TRBD2 (6 bases). The CDR3 spans 16 residues. The germline CDR1 and CDR2 sequences are LGHNT and FRNRAP. V lost 0 bases and J 6 bases, leaving 18 bases between the germline ends. Here the CDR3 DNA reads TGTGCTAGTGGTTTGGTACTGGGGGGAGTGTCTGTCGAGCAGTACTTC. Translated: CASGLVLGGVSVEQYF.

The CDR3 region is CASNPTGGVEQYF. CDR3 in DNA: TGCGCCAGCAACCCGACAGGGGGCGTCGAGCAGTACTTC. V gene TRBV5-1 combines with J gene TRBJ2-7, with 10 bases matching TRBD1. The CDR3 covers 13 residues. The J segment lost 6 bases and the V segment lost 6 bases, leaving 6 bases of the junction unmatched. CDR1 is SGHRS, CDR2 YFSETQ, per germline.

J is TRBJ1-2 and V is TRBV6-5, with 10 bases fitting TRBD1. Germline CDR1 MNHEY, CDR2 SVGAGI. The CDR3 contains 15 residues. V was clipped by 6 bases and J by 8 bases; unmatched bases: 12. Written as DNA, the CDR3 is TGTGCCAGCAGAGATTCCGGGACAGGGGAGAGGGGCTACACCTTC. Protein product: CASRDSGTGERGYTF.

This chain connects TRBV19 to TRBJ2-7; the match to TRBD2 covers 7 bases. J lost 4 bases, V lost 3 bases, and 6 bases had no gene match. CDR1 LNHDA and CDR2 SQIVND come from the germline V gene (reference sequence). The CDR3 covers 14 residues. Here the CDR3 DNA reads TGTGCCAGTAGTATGCGCGGGGGAGGGTACGAGCAGTACTTC. It specifies CASSMRGGGYEQYF.